The 20 T cell receptor beta chains given below trace back to one sample, sequenced in a study of blood T cell repertoires in COVID-19. Profiling relied on immunoSEQ multiplex PCR, and the TCRdb table lists in-frame clones only, not all of them. This repertoire shows about 160,000 clones, 60% to 85% found once; its top ten account for 8.1%. The sequencing sample was made of peripheral blood. The receptors stem from a man aged 60-69 years with acute or convalescent COVID-19.

This clone showed up many times. V usage is TRBV10-3 and J usage is TRBJ1-5; 8 nucleotides match TRBD1. The CDR3 extends over 19 amino acids. The junction had 20 bases not matched to a gene; V was cut back by 10 bases and J by 0 bases. Germline V gene sequence: CDR1 ENHRY, CDR2 SYGVKD. CDR3 region: CATWWGEDRAPYSNQPQHF. In DNA form, the CDR3 reads TGTGCCACCTGGTGGGGGGAGGACAGGGCCCCTTATAGCAATCAGCCCCAGCATTTT.

This clone was seen more than once but under ten times. This chain uses TRBV24-1 with TRBJ1-1; TRBD1 is a possible D gene (5 bases). V was trimmed by 7 bases and J by 1 base, leaving 9 bases between them. Germline assignment: CDR1 KGHDR and CDR2 SFDVKD. The CDR3 loop spans 13 amino acids. The CDR3 region is CATRITGNTEAFF. CDR3 DNA: TGTGCCACCAGAATAACAGGGAACACTGAAGCTTTCTTT.

The rearrangement joins TRBV7-2 to TRBJ2-3, with 7 bases fitting TRBD1. This CDR3 has 13 amino acids. Losses at the gene ends were 3 bases for V and 6 bases for J; bases not matched to a gene: 3. Per germline, CDR1 SGHTA and CDR2 FQGNSA. CDR3 bases: TGTGCCAGCAGCTTTACAGGGGTGGATACGCAGTATTTT. Translated, it gives CASSFTGVDTQYF.

The rearrangement joins TRBV18 to TRBJ2-7; 12 bases are shared with TRBD2. The CDR3 length is 16 residues. Germline loops: CDR1 KGHSH, CDR2 LQKENI. V shed 3 bases, J shed 1 base, and the junction held 4 bases outside the gene matches. CDR3 sequence (DNA): TGTGCCAGCTCACCTCCAGGACTAGCGGGGTCCTACGAGCAGTACTTC. It codes for CASSPPGLAGSYEQYF.

This clone was picked up one time. The gene calls are TRBV24-1 and TRBJ2-1; no firm D call. Per germline, CDR1 KGHDR and CDR2 SFDVKD. The V end lost 2 bases, the J end lost 3 bases, and 7 bases lay between the germline ends. There are 14 residues in the CDR3. The CDR3 DNA follows: TGTGCCACCAGTGATTCGAGTAGCTACAATGAGCAGTTCTTC. It encodes CATSDSSSYNEQFF.

V usage is TRBV7-9 and J usage is TRBJ1-6, with 8 positions matching TRBD1. The trim removed 3 bases at V and 3 bases at J, leaving 7 bases unmatched. The V gene's germline CDR1 is SEHNR and CDR2 FQNEAQ (reference sequence). The CDR3 is made up of 17 amino acids. CDR3 region: CASSFQGAPFYNSPLHF. In DNA, the CDR3 is TGTGCCAGCAGCTTTCAGGGGGCGCCATTCTATAATTCACCCCTCCACTTT. Variable domain in full (rest from reference TRBV7-9 and TRBJ1-6): DTGVSQNPRHKITKRGQNVTFRCDPISEHNRLYWYRQTLGQGPEFLTYFQNEAQLEKSRLLSDRFSAERPKGSFSTLEIQRTEQGDSAMYLCASSFQGAPFYNSPLHFGNGTRLTVT.

V usage is TRBV9 and J usage is TRBJ1-2; D ambiguous. Trimming took off 4 bases at V and 0 bases at J, with 7 bases between the two ends. Germline loops: CDR1 SGDLS, CDR2 YYNGEE. This CDR3 contains 13 residues. The CDR3 DNA follows: TGTGCCAGCAGCACTCTTACTAACTATGGCTACACCTTC. Translation gives CASSTLTNYGYTF.

The chain joins TRBV5-1 to TRBJ1-2; 10 bases line up with TRBD1. Trimming removed 4 bases from V and 8 bases from J; junction bases left unmatched: 8. The CDR3 totals 14 residues. Germline CDR1 reads SGHRS; CDR2 reads YFSETQ. CDR3 in DNA: TGCGCCAGCAGCCCCAGACAGGGGGCAGGGGGCTACACCTTC. Translation gives CASSPRQGAGGYTF.

The chain couples TRBV11-2 to TRBJ1-3, with D possibly TRBD1 on 5 matching bases. Germline CDR1 is SGHAT and CDR2 is FQNNGV. V dropped 2 bases and J dropped 5 bases, with 13 bases sitting between them. This CDR3 contains 15 residues. The chain's CDR3 is CASSLSRQGRNTIYF. The CDR3 DNA reads TGTGCCAGCAGCTTAAGCCGGCAGGGAAGAAACACCATATATTTT.

J is TRBJ2-5 and V is TRBV30; a possible D gene is TRBD2 (5 bases). This CDR3 is built from 12 residues. CDR1 is GTSNPN, CDR2 SVGIG, per germline (reference sequence). Trimming left V 1 base short and J 5 bases short, with 8 bases between. CDR3 sequence reads: CAWSGGSETQYF. The CDR3, as DNA: TGTGCCTGGAGTGGAGGGTCGGAGACCCAGTACTTC. Drawing the rest from reference TRBV30 and TRBJ2-5, the complete variable domain is SQTIHQWPATLVQPVGSPLSLECTVEGTSNPNLYWYRQAAGRGLQLLFYSVGIGQISSEVPQNLSASRPQDRQFILSSKKLLLSDSGFYLCAWSGGSETQYFGPGTRLLVL.

The J gene is TRBJ1-6, the V gene TRBV27; a weak D match, TRBD1 (6 bases). The V and J ends lost 6 bases and 1 base respectively, with 13 bases between them. The CDR3 extends over 16 amino acids. The germline gives CDR1 MNHEY, CDR2 SMNVEV (reference sequence). In DNA, the CDR3 is TGTGCCAGCAGGCAAAACAGGGATTCCTATAATTCACCCCTCCACTTT. It is translated as CASRQNRDSYNSPLHF.

The gene calls are TRBV10-3 and TRBJ2-3; TRBD2 aligns across 12 bases. This CDR3 is 16 amino acids long. Germline-derived CDR1 and CDR2 are ENHRY and SYGVKD. V shed 6 bases, J shed 2 bases, and the junction held 6 bases outside the gene matches. Written as DNA, the CDR3 is TGTGCCATCAGCGAAACTAGCGGGGGGTTCACAGATACGCAGTATTTT. The encoded protein is CAISETSGGFTDTQYF.

The rearrangement links TRBV7-2 to TRBJ1-1; D not certain. Germline V CDR1 and CDR2: SGHTA, FQGNSA. This CDR3 is 13 amino acids long. V was shortened by 5 bases and J by 2 bases, with 9 bases between the two germline ends. The CDR3 DNA follows: TGTGCCAGCAGCGGCCCGGGAAACACTGAAGCTTTCTTT. Translated: CASSGPGNTEAFF.

This chain joins TRBV15 and TRBJ2-1; 7 nucleotides agree with TRBD2. This CDR3 has 15 amino acids. The V gene's germline CDR1 is LNHNV and CDR2 YYDKDF (reference sequence). Losses at the gene ends were 3 bases for V and 4 bases for J; bases not matched to a gene: 6. The CDR3 DNA is TGTGCCACCAGCAGGGAGCGGGGCAGTTACAATGAGCAGTTCTTC. Protein: CATSRERGSYNEQFF.

The chain recombines TRBV5-1 with TRBJ2-1; TRBD2 matches 7 bases. CDR3 size: 15 residues. The V segment lost 5 bases and the J segment 2 bases; nucleotides outside the gene matches: 7. Germline CDR1 is SGHRS and CDR2 is YFSETQ. This chain's CDR3 is CASSRGEGPYNEQFF. CDR3 sequence (DNA): TGCGCCAGCAGTCGGGGGGAGGGACCCTACAATGAGCAGTTCTTC. Based on the CDR3 plus reference TRBV5-1 and TRBJ2-1, the full variable domain is KAGVTQTPRYLIKTRGQQVTLSCSPISGHRSVSWYQQTPGQGLQFLFEYFSETQRNKGNFPGRFSGRQFSNSRSEMNVSTLELGDSALYLCASSRGEGPYNEQFFGPGTRLTVL.

In this sample, this clone turned up once. This chain connects TRBV6-5 to TRBJ1-2, with 8 nucleotides matching TRBD1. The CDR3 contains 13 residues. Germline V gene lookup returns CDR1 MNHEY and CDR2 SVGAGI. Trimming at V came to 11 bases and at J to 8 bases, leaving 13 bases not matched to a gene. Here the CDR3 DNA reads TGTGCCGCAAAAACCGGACAGGGCGAGGGCTACACCTTC. Its translation: CAAKTGQGEGYTF.

The rearrangement links TRBV19 to TRBJ2-7; 7 nucleotides agree with TRBD1. This CDR3 is 13 amino acids long. The trim removed 6 bases at V and 3 bases at J, leaving 5 bases unmatched. Germline V gene data show CDR1 as LNHDA and CDR2 as SQIVND (reference sequence). The CDR3 loop reads CASRPGQNYEQYF. The CDR3 DNA follows: TGTGCCAGTAGACCGGGACAGAACTACGAGCAGTACTTC.

The rearrangement uses TRBV29-1 and TRBJ2-7, with TRBD1 matching 8 bases. The CDR3 runs 13 residues. V trimming: 4 bases; J trimming: 7 bases; junction bases outside the gene matches: 9. CDR1 is SQVTM, CDR2 ANQGSEA, per germline. CDR3 loop: CSVARDRLREQYF. In nucleotides, the CDR3 is TGCAGCGTTGCCCGGGACAGGTTGAGGGAGCAGTACTTC.

There are a few counts of this clone. J is TRBJ1-1 and V is TRBV3-1 (or the pseudogene TRBV3-2); 8 bases align to TRBD1. Germline trimming cut 3 bases from V and 10 bases from J; bases unmatched to any gene: 7. CDR3 length equals 13 residues. CDR1 and CDR2 from the germline V gene are LGHDT and YNNKEL (reference sequence). CDR3 loop: CASSQRDRRAAFF. The CDR3 DNA sequence: TGTGCCAGCAGCCAGAGGGACAGGAGGGCAGCTTTCTTT.

The rearrangement joins TRBV19 to TRBJ2-3; no reliable D call. Trimming left V 9 bases short and J 0 bases short, with 7 bases between. Germline loops: CDR1 LNHDA, CDR2 SQIVND (reference sequence). The CDR3 totals 12 residues. The CDR3 spells CASKSSTDTQYF. CDR3 coding DNA: TGTGCCAGCAAGAGCAGCACAGATACGCAGTATTTT. The whole variable domain, filled in from reference TRBV19 and TRBJ2-3, reads DGGITQSPKYLFRKEGQNVTLSCEQNLNHDAMYWYRQDPGQGLRLIYYSQIVNDFQKGDIAEGYSVSREKKESFPLTVTSAQKNPTAFYLCASKSSTDTQYFGPGTRLTVL.